Presented here are 9 T cell receptor beta chains from one specimen sequenced in a study of shared clonotypes between healthy human individuals. Repertoires were generated with immunoSEQ multiplex PCR, while TCRdb's copy carries only in-frame clones and drops some. The table has about 990,000 clones, approximately 80% seen once. Sequencing was done on a sample of memory CD4+ T cells from PBMCs. Documented subset: CD45RA-negative fraction. Receptors originate from a man aged 18 to 30 in good health. Some clones in this sample may be carry-over from other donors' samples.

The chain has TRBV7-3 and TRBJ2-6; no definite D call. Germline V CDR1 and CDR2: SGHTA, FQGTGA. The germline V and J ends were trimmed by 7 bases and 4 bases, with 8 bases remaining between them. The CDR3 is 13 residues long. In nucleotides, the CDR3 is TGTGCCAGCACCCGAGTCGGGGCCAACGTCCTGACTTTC. Its translation is CASTRVGANVLTF.

This clone occurred once. This CDR3 is CASSQPTGSNGYTF. Here the CDR3 DNA reads TGTGCCAGCAGCCAACCCACAGGGTCGAATGGCTACACCTTC. The chain joins TRBV11-2 to TRBJ1-2, with D possibly being TRBD1 (6 bases). The V end lost 5 bases, the J end lost 6 bases, and 16 bases lay between the germline ends. CDR1 is SGHAT and CDR2 is FQNNGV in the germline V gene. The CDR3 has 14 residues.

This clone was counted only a few times. The rearrangement uses TRBV5-1 and TRBJ1-2, with a tentative D call TRBD1 (5 bases). This CDR3 has 14 amino acids. Germline lookup yields CDR1 SGHRS and CDR2 YFSETQ. The ends were cut back, 2 bases at V and 6 bases at J, with 14 bases in the middle. CDR3 protein: CASSLGTVGDGYTF. The CDR3 nucleotides read TGCGCCAGCAGCTTAGGGACGGTCGGGGATGGCTACACCTTC.

The chain recombines TRBV5-1 with TRBJ1-1, with TRBD1 identical over 9 bases. J lost 4 bases, V lost 3 bases, and 7 bases had no gene match. The CDR3 contains 15 residues. Germline lookup yields CDR1 SGHRS and CDR2 YFSETQ. The CDR3 DNA is TGCGCCAGCAGCTCTGGAGGGACAGGGATCACTGAAGCTTTCTTT. Translation: CASSSGGTGITEAFF.

As regards this clone: Compared with germline, one end of the junction differs, possibly owing to a read error. This chain joins TRBV2 and TRBJ1-2; D ambiguous. Germline CDR1 reads SNHLY; CDR2 reads FYNNEI. The CDR3 covers 13 residues. The CDR3 sequence is CASSEQVLYDYTF. The CDR3 DNA sequence: TGTGCCAGCAGTGAGCAGGTTCTCTATGACTACACCTTC.

This clone was counted a few times. Other DNA sequences in the same sample also yield this CDR3. The J gene is TRBJ2-3, the V gene TRBV5-4; no definite D call. V was cut by 0 bases and J by 2 bases, with 7 bases left in between. The CDR3 totals 14 residues. Looked up from germline, CDR1 is SGHNT and CDR2 is YYREEE (reference sequence). The CDR3 reads CASSLGRNTDTQYF. CDR3 in DNA: TGTGCCAGCAGCTTGGGCAGGAACACAGATACGCAGTATTTT.

The V gene is TRBV27, the J gene TRBJ1-4; TRBD1 aligns across 7 bases. Per germline, CDR1 MNHEY and CDR2 SMNVEV (reference sequence). With 4 bases clipped from V and 2 bases from J, the junction kept 7 bases outside the gene matches. CDR3 length: 16 residues. CDR3 DNA: TGTGCCAGCAGTTCCGCAGGGGGTGGCACTAATGAAAAACTGTTTTTT. Protein product: CASSSAGGGTNEKLFF.

For this clone: A much bigger clone sits one base away, suggesting this may be a read error. The chain joins TRBV5-6 to TRBJ2-7; no definite D call. From germline, CDR1 is SGHDT and CDR2 YYEEEE. Trimming cost V 4 bases and J 0 bases, with 5 bases left between them. The CDR3 has 12 residues. The CDR3 nucleotides read TGTGCCAGCAGCGCGAGCTCCTACGAGCAGTACTTC. Amino acids: CASSASSYEQYF.

This clone was recorded once. The chain has TRBV1 and TRBJ2-1; the table calls TRBD2, which could not be checked here. TRBV1 is annotated as a pseudogene. This CDR3 has 11 amino acids. DNA for the CDR3: TGCACCAGCAGCCAAGAGGGAGGGAAGGTCTTC. This translates into CTSSQEGGKVF.